These 5 T cell receptor beta chains came from one sample sequenced in a study of blood T cell repertoires in COVID-19. Profiled with immunoSEQ multiplex PCR; TCRdb holds only in-frame clones, not every one. Of approximately 150,000 clones in the sample, around 81% were seen once. Sequences were obtained from peripheral blood. All receptors come from a human donor in a cohort sampled during active COVID-19.

This clone was counted only a few times. This chain connects TRBV10-3 to TRBJ1-2; D may be TRBD1 (6 bases). Germline V gene sequence: CDR1 ENHRY, CDR2 SYGVKD. This CDR3 is 14 amino acids long. The V and J ends lost 8 bases and 5 bases respectively, with 18 bases between them. The CDR3 DNA sequence: TGTGCCATCCACCATACAGGGACGGGGTATGGCTACACCTTC. Translating it yields CAIHHTGTGYGYTF.

This clone was detected only a few times. CDR3 amino acids: CASSGGTGDTLFYGYTF. In DNA form, the CDR3 reads TGTGCCAGCAGTGGGGGGACAGGCGACACTCTCTTCTATGGCTACACCTTC. This rearrangement joins TRBV2 to TRBJ1-2; 8 nucleotides agree with TRBD1. CDR1 is SNHLY, CDR2 FYNNEI, per germline. The CDR3 has 17 residues. Unmatched junction bases numbered 14, after V lost 4 bases and J lost 4 bases.

V and J are TRBV10-3 and TRBJ1-5, with 8 bases matching TRBD1. The CDR3 runs to 16 residues. Trimming took 3 bases from V and 1 from J; bases not matched to a gene: 5. The germline V gene has CDR1 ENHRY and CDR2 SYGVKD. DNA of the CDR3: TGTGCCATCAGTGAACAGGGGGGAGGGAGCAATCAGCCCCAGCATTTT. Its protein product is CAISEQGGGSNQPQHF.

This sequence joins TRBV6-6 and TRBJ2-3; a weak D match, TRBD2 (6 bases). V lost 6 bases, J lost 3 bases, and 7 bases lay in between. Germline assignment: CDR1 MNHNY and CDR2 SVGAGI (reference sequence). This CDR3 is built from 12 residues. The CDR3 sequence is CASRGRTDTQYF. In DNA form, the CDR3 reads TGTGCCAGCAGGGGGAGGACAGATACGCAGTATTTT.

The genes are TRBV29-1 and TRBJ2-5, with D possibly being TRBD1 (6 bases). V dropped 7 bases and J dropped 5 bases, with 20 bases sitting between them. CDR3 size: 14 residues. From germline, CDR1 is SQVTM and CDR2 ANQGSEA. DNA for the CDR3: TGCAGCGCCGAGCCGGCAGGGGTGAGGGAGACCCAGTACTTC. Translating it yields CSAEPAGVRETQYF.